This T cell receptor beta chain was identified in a study of T cell responses to AZD1222 COVID-19 vaccine. General study points: Reportedly, close to half of spike-specific TCRs are directed against unmutated variant regions.

Turning to this clone: Antigen unknown.

The germline gives CDR1 SNHLY, CDR2 FYNNEI. The CDR3 is 14 residues long. Between the trimmed V and J ends, which lost 10 bases and 0 bases, there was a span of 15 bases. The data were produced by immunoSEQ multiplex PCR, yet TCRdb's version contains in-frame clones alone and is incomplete. This table holds nearly 110,000 clones, roughly 90% found once. The V call is TRBV2, the J call TRBJ1-1, with D unclear. Sequenced material: peripheral blood, taken 28 days after the second AZD1222 dose. The TCR was taken from an adult who received the AZD1222 COVID-19 vaccine. CDR3 residues: CATRRQAMNTEAFF. The CDR3 region has the DNA TGTGCCACGCGGAGACAAGCCATGAACACTGAAGCTTTCTTT. Filled out from reference TRBV2 and TRBJ1-1, the complete variable domain reads EPEVTQTPSHQVTQMGQEVILRCVPISNHLYFYWYRQILGQKVEFLVSFYNNEISEKSEIFDDQFSVERPDGSNFTLKIRSTKLEDSAMYFCATRRQAMNTEAFFGQGTRLTVV.